The present T cell receptor (beta chain) was sequenced within a study of shared clonotypes between healthy human individuals. As for the study in general: Ranging from 18 to 49 in age, donors were a couple of women and a few men.

Methods used by the authors: In the immunoSEQ data, sequences were junction-only and lacked quality scores, so filtering differed. Here immunoSEQ multiplex PCR was the method, and the copy in TCRdb shows in-frame clones only, minus some. The V and J calls and clone size are taken from that table; D and trimming were inferred from the DNA. The table lists just over 2,000,000 clones, about 94% of them singletons. Germline-derived CDR1 and CDR2 are SGHTS and YDEGEE. This CDR3 region has 15 residues. V was trimmed by 2 bases and J by 0 bases, leaving 9 bases between them. About this clone: Its antigen remains unknown.

Naive CD8 cells were CD45RO-negative, positively selected for CCR7, excluding terminally differentiated effector memory CD45RA+ cells. The healthy adult donors were HIV-negative and reported no recent acute infections or vaccinations. Study-level results: When compared with the clonotypes that were shared by all four sorted-subset donors, the non-shared clonotypes turned out to have lower generation probabilities.

This TCR was sampled from a man between 18 and 35 years old in good health. Sequenced material: naive CD8+ T cells sorted from blood. The rearrangement links TRBV5-8 to TRBJ1-5; D is unclear. The CDR3 loop is CASSFSDYSNQPQHF. CDR3 nucleotides: TGTGCCAGCAGCTTTTCAGATTATAGCAATCAGCCCCAGCATTTT.